This TCR beta chain came from a study of T cells in Graves' hyperthyroidism and ophthalmopathy (dated by TCRdb to about 2019). With regard to the full study: Peripheral blood samples were taken at the time of initial diagnosis, prior to any treatment. To identify distinguishing TCR V-J signatures, a discovery cohort of around 100 patients was used, comprising 43 with Graves' ophthalmopathy and 57 with stable Graves' hyperthyroidism. Prospective prediction of ophthalmopathy was tested in an independent validation cohort of some 20 hyperthyroidism patients and some 17 patients who later progressed to ophthalmopathy. The roughly 94 discovery patients were randomly split 7:3 into training and test sets. Thyroid tissue and blood T-cell repertoires from about 6 Graves' hyperthyroidism patients were also compared in the study. After blood sampling, hyperthyroidism patients were treated with methimazole at a starting dose of 30 mg daily, and ophthalmopathy patients were treated with high-dose intravenous methylprednisolone. According to the paper, TCR Vbeta CDR3 sequencing was carried out on over 130 peripheral blood samples, which came from 40 to 45 ophthalmopathy, some 73 hyperthyroidism and roughly 17 progressor patients.

Summary of the overall study and its limitations: During validation, the model predicted progression to ophthalmopathy a median of around six months ahead of onset, with almost 71% sensitivity and under 85% specificity. No statistical method was used to fix the sample size in advance, and group allocation was not hidden from the investigators. Ophthalmopathy was separated from stable hyperthyroidism by a 13 V-J signature model, with around 88% sensitivity and roughly 84% specificity obtained in cross-validation and 80%/75% obtained in testing. Most expanded thyroid clonotypes (frequency above 0.001) were also found in blood, which suggests that blood repertoires may mirror thyroid immune responses.

Stable Graves' hyperthyroidism was defined as the absence of progression to ophthalmopathy over 18 months of follow-up. The hyperthyroidism patients were between 18 and 65 years old and newly diagnosed, with a disease duration of less than 2 months. Patients with uncontrolled infections, other autoimmune diseases, pregnancy or lactation were excluded. Diagnoses relied on clinical symptoms, serum thyroxine and TRAb, thyroid ultrasound and orbital computed tomography. Ficoll-Paque density gradient centrifugation was used to isolate PBMCs from about 10 ml of fresh peripheral blood. Total RNA was extracted with Trizol reagent, and quality was checked on an Agilent 2100 Bioanalyzer. The TCR beta CDR3 regions were amplified from the RNA transcripts. A first-round RT-PCR of the TCR CDR3 used the HTBI primer set with the Qiagen OneStep RT-PCR kit. A second multiplex PCR round built the libraries, followed by size selection and purification. The libraries were sequenced on an Illumina HiSeq2000 using paired-end 100 bp reads. Turning to the authors' computational methods: SOAPnuke was used to process the raw data, with reads discarded if the reads contained adapters or uncalled bases, had a mean Phred below 15, or lacked an exact constant-primer or identifier match. COPE v1.2.5 was used to merge the high-quality paired reads, and each unique nucleotide sequence was defined as a clonotype. MiTCR v1.1 was used to align clonotypes to the IMGT TRBV, TRBD and TRBJ reference segments. The analysis was restricted to V-J combinations with a frequency above 0.0001, which together covered around 99% of the repertoires. The TCS score was defined as F50 (clonal expansion) divided by E x V (chaos), with BLOSUM62-based TCRdist calculated between CDR3 peptides within each V-J. Welch's t-statistics and random forest reduced roughly 540 V-J features to 10 to 15, which were used in a naive Bayes classifier (R e1071). The public reads were reprocessed in TCRdb via fastp at Q25 and MiXCR, keeping in-frame beta chains. For every CDR3 protein sequence, its rows merge into one entry that carries the most common genes and DNA. These V and J calls rely on TCRdb rather than the paper's analysis. The sample table shows 300,000 to 450,000 distinct CDR3 sequences, and roughly 25% are seen once. More than 60% of the sample lies in the top ten.

This clonotype was detected only a few times. Its recognized antigen is unknown. Base qualities are not provided; no much larger clone lies one nucleotide away. The receptor comes from a man between 50 and 59 years old with Graves' hyperthyroidism. The sample consisted of blood.

The CDR3 corresponds to CASSLTPGTWDGYTF. Read as DNA, the sequence is TGTGCCAGCAGCTTAACTCCCGGGACTTGGGATGGCTACACCTTC. The rearrangement joined TRBV11-2 to TRBJ1-2; the D segment could be TRBD1, given 5 matching bases. Inclusive of the bounding cysteine and phenylalanine, the CDR3 is 15 residues long. CDR3 DNA only is kept here, 45 bases in frame from base 1. A distance of 16 bases separates the germline ends of V and J, which lose 2 bases and 6 bases respectively. The CDR1 and CDR2 encoded by the germline V gene are SGHAT and FQNNGV.